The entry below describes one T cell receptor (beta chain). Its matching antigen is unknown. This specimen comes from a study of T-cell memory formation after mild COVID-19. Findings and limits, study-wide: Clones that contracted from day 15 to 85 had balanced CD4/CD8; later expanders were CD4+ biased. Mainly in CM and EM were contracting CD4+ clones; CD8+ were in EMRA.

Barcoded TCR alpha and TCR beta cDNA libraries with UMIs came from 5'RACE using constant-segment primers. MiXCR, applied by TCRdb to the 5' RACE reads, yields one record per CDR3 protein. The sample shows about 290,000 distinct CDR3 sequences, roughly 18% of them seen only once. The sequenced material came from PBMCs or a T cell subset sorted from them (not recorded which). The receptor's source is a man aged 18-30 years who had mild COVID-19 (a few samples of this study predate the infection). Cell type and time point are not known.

The CDR3 here is CSAHSGESANTEAFF. CDR3 sequence (DNA): TGCAGTGCACACTCGGGGGAAAGTGCGAACACTGAAGCTTTCTTT. V gene TRBV20-1 combines with J gene TRBJ1-1, with a possible D match to TRBD1 (5 bases). In germline, CDR1 is DFQATT, CDR2 SNEGSKA (reference sequence). The CDR3 contains 15 residues. Deletions cut 6 bases from V and 1 base from J, with 18 bases between.